A single sample is the source of the 27 T cell receptor beta chains below, sequenced in a study of cytomegalovirus exposure and HLA in healthy donors. The PCR contained 60 Vbeta and 13 Jbeta primers. Some clones are missing from TCRdb's copy, which holds only in-frame ones; the method was immunoSEQ multiplex PCR. The table lists fewer than 130,000 clones, approximately 83% of them singletons. Specimen: PBMCs. These receptors came from a man aged 40-55 years in good health and CMV-seronegative.

The chain joins TRBV18 to TRBJ2-7; a weak D match, TRBD2 (5 bases). The CDR3 runs 12 residues. CDR1 is KGHSH and CDR2 is LQKENI in the germline V gene. Trimming stripped 6 bases from V and 6 bases from J, with 12 bases between. The CDR3 reads CASSLRLAEQYF. CDR3 bases: TGTGCCAGCTCCCTCCGGCTAGCCGAGCAGTACTTC.

The rearrangement joins TRBV28 to TRBJ2-7, with 7 bases fitting TRBD2. Losses at the gene ends were 6 bases for V and 2 bases for J; bases not matched to a gene: 4. Germline V gene lookup returns CDR1 MDHEN and CDR2 SYDVKM. The CDR3 sequence is 13 residues long. The CDR3 spells CASRLGGTYEQYF. In nucleotides, the CDR3 is TGTGCCAGCAGACTGGGAGGGACCTACGAGCAGTACTTC.

CDR3 amino acids: CASSVYSGNTIYF. For the CDR3, the DNA is TGTGCCAGCAGTGTTTACTCTGGAAACACCATATATTTT. The chain joins TRBV25-1 to TRBJ1-3; D gene uncertain. Trimming pared 4 bases from V and 0 bases from J, leaving 4 bases between. Per germline, CDR1 MGHDK and CDR2 SYGVNS. The CDR3 has 13 residues.

This chain links TRBV19 with TRBJ1-2; D gene ambiguous. The V gene's germline CDR1 is LNHDA and CDR2 SQIVND (reference sequence). V was clipped by 3 bases and J by 8 bases, with 7 bases between them. The CDR3 extends over 11 amino acids. The CDR3 loop reads CASSMTRGYTF. CDR3 in DNA: TGTGCCAGTAGTATGACACGAGGCTACACCTTC.

V gene TRBV6-5 combines with J gene TRBJ1-4; TRBD1 is a possible D gene (5 bases). Germline values: CDR1 MNHEY, CDR2 SVGAGI. Trimming cost V 0 bases and J 7 bases, with 15 bases left between them. This CDR3 is built from 16 residues. CDR3 sequence (DNA): TGTGCCAGCAGTTACTCTCCACCTAAGGGGTTTGAAAAACTGTTTTTT. Encoded protein: CASSYSPPKGFEKLFF.

Here the CDR3 DNA reads TGTGCCAGCAGTAAACCGACAGGGAACTATGGCTACACCTTC. Amino acids: CASSKPTGNYGYTF. This rearrangement joins TRBV6-5 to TRBJ1-2, with TRBD1 matching over 7 bases. This CDR3 is 14 amino acids long. Germline assignment: CDR1 MNHEY and CDR2 SVGAGI. Losses at the gene ends were 5 bases for V and 2 bases for J; bases not matched to a gene: 5.

The J gene is TRBJ1-4, the V gene TRBV29-1; TRBD1 matches at 7 bases. CDR3 size: 14 residues. With 7 bases clipped from V and 5 bases from J, the junction kept 10 bases outside the gene matches. Per the germline V gene, CDR1 is SQVTM and CDR2 is ANQGSEA. CDR3 loop: CSASQGGVNEKLFF. Written as DNA, the CDR3 is TGCAGCGCCTCCCAGGGGGGAGTCAATGAAAAACTGTTTTTT. The whole variable domain, remainder taken from reference TRBV29-1 and TRBJ1-4, is SAVISQKPSRDICQRGTSLTIQCQVDSQVTMMFWYRQQPGQSLTLIATANQGSEATYESGFVIDKFPISRPNLTFSTLTVSNMSPEDSSIYLCSASQGGVNEKLFFGSGTQLSVL.

This rearrangement joins TRBV6-5 to TRBJ1-1; the match to TRBD1 covers 7 bases. The CDR3 contains 14 residues. Germline values: CDR1 MNHEY, CDR2 SVGAGI. V dropped 4 bases and J dropped 6; count of bases not matched to a gene: 8. CDR3 nucleotides: TGTGCCAGCAGTTCCACGACAGGGCCTTCTGAAGCTTTCTTT. Translated, it gives CASSSTTGPSEAFF.

The chain employs TRBV18 and TRBJ2-6; 10 nucleotides align to TRBD1. The CDR3 has 18 amino acids. Trimming took 3 bases from V and 0 from J; bases not matched to a gene: 5. Per germline, CDR1 KGHSH and CDR2 LQKENI. Here the CDR3 DNA reads TGTGCCAGCTCACCGAGGGACAGGGGAACCTCTGGGGCCAACGTCCTGACTTTC. Encoded protein: CASSPRDRGTSGANVLTF.

The V and J genes are TRBV11-2 and TRBJ2-1; 8 nucleotides match TRBD2. The junction had 1 base not matched to a gene; V was cut back by 4 bases and J by 2 bases. CDR1 is SGHAT and CDR2 is FQNNGV in the germline V gene. The CDR3 is 14 amino acids. The CDR3 protein is CASSSGGTYNEQFF. The CDR3 DNA follows: TGTGCCAGCAGCTCGGGGGGGACCTACAATGAGCAGTTCTTC.

The V and J genes are TRBV6-1 and TRBJ2-1; D is unresolved. This CDR3 has 11 residues. CDR1 is MNHNS and CDR2 is SASEGT in the germline V gene. V lost 2 bases to trimming and J lost 9 bases, with 5 bases between them. CDR3: CASSESSEQFF. CDR3 DNA: TGTGCCAGCAGTGAATCTAGTGAGCAGTTCTTC.

The chain recombines TRBV6-1 with TRBJ1-5, with D possibly being TRBD1 (5 bases). The germline V gene has CDR1 MNHNS and CDR2 SASEGT. This CDR3 comprises 14 residues. V was pared by 4 bases and J by 4 bases, with 11 bases between. Written as DNA, the CDR3 is TGTGCCAGCAGTGGGGGGGGGTTTAATCAGCCCCAGCATTTT. This translates into CASSGGGFNQPQHF.

This clone appeared a single time. The V call is TRBV28, the J call TRBJ1-1, with a tentative D call TRBD1 (5 bases). CDR1 is MDHEN, CDR2 SYDVKM, per germline. The length of the CDR3 is 14 residues. The V end was cut by 5 bases, the J end by 3 bases, with 13 bases between. The CDR3 loop is CASSLRATDTEAFF. The CDR3 region has the DNA TGTGCCAGCAGTCTCAGGGCCACGGACACTGAAGCTTTCTTT.

The chain links TRBV27 to TRBJ1-2; 9 nucleotides match TRBD1. The germline V gene has CDR1 MNHEY and CDR2 SMNVEV (reference sequence). The CDR3 extends over 14 amino acids. After removal of 4 bases from V and 8 bases from J, the junction contained 8 bases not matched to a gene. CDR3 nucleotides: TGTGCCAGCAGTTCTTTACAGGGGGCGAAGGGCTACACCTTC. Amino acids: CASSSLQGAKGYTF.

The rearrangement uses TRBV28 and TRBJ1-6; D unresolved. Trimming removed 4 bases at V and 0 bases at J, with 10 bases between. In germline, CDR1 is MDHEN, CDR2 SYDVKM. The CDR3 has 16 residues. CDR3 in DNA: TGTGCCAGCAGTTGGATGGGGAGCTCCTATAATTCACCCCTCCACTTT. Amino acids: CASSWMGSSYNSPLHF.

The chain couples TRBV5-1 to TRBJ2-2; tentative D call: TRBD1 (7 bases). Per the germline V gene, CDR1 is SGHRS and CDR2 is YFSETQ. V lost 6 bases, J lost 6 bases, and 12 bases lay in between. The CDR3 is made up of 13 amino acids. CDR3: CASKDREAGELFF. As DNA, the CDR3 is TGCGCCAGCAAAGACAGGGAGGCCGGGGAGCTGTTTTTT.

This clone showed up just a few times. Because the CDR3 is missing its conserved closing phenylalanine or tryptophan, this is likely a read error. It is unclear where the CDR3 begins or ends on the DNA, so no DNA is shown, and the CDR3 is as TCRdb lists it. The chain links TRBV30 to TRBJ1-2; TRBD1 was called by the table and not checked on the DNA. The CDR3 numbers 15 amino acids, ends counted. Germline CDR1 GTSNPN, CDR2 SVGIG (reference sequence). The CDR3 here is CAWSVPETGGPNQRV.

V and J are TRBV5-1 and TRBJ2-3; 10 bases match TRBD2. With 3 bases clipped from V and 4 bases from J, the junction kept 5 bases outside the gene matches. Germline CDR1 SGHRS, CDR2 YFSETQ. This CDR3 comprises 15 residues. The CDR3 reads CASSSTSGSADTQYF. CDR3 DNA sequence: TGCGCCAGCAGCTCGACTAGCGGGTCCGCAGATACGCAGTATTTT. The full variable domain, completed using reference TRBV5-1 and TRBJ2-3, is KAGVTQTPRYLIKTRGQQVTLSCSPISGHRSVSWYQQTPGQGLQFLFEYFSETQRNKGNFPGRFSGRQFSNSRSEMNVSTLELGDSALYLCASSSTSGSADTQYFGPGTRLTVL.

This chain uses TRBV15 with TRBJ1-5; no clear D. This CDR3 region has 13 residues. The germline V gene has CDR1 LNHNV and CDR2 YYDKDF (reference sequence). Trimming took 1 base from V and 5 from J, leaving 6 bases between them. The CDR3 nucleotides are TGTGCCACCAGCAGAGGGCCCGATCAGCCCCAGCATTTT. It encodes CATSRGPDQPQHF.

The chain employs TRBV7-2 and TRBJ1-3, with 8 bases fitting TRBD1. The CDR3 runs 16 residues. With 7 bases clipped from V and 3 bases from J, the junction kept 11 bases outside the gene matches. Germline CDR1 is SGHTA and CDR2 is FQGNSA. The CDR3 loop reads CASTQRTGGGGNTIYF. The DNA for the CDR3 is TGTGCCAGCACCCAGCGAACAGGGGGAGGTGGAAACACCATATATTTT.

V and J are TRBV6-4 and TRBJ2-3; 8 nucleotides agree with TRBD1. The trim removed 6 bases at V and 3 bases at J, leaving 8 bases unmatched. CDR3 length equals 15 residues. In germline, CDR1 is MRHNA, CDR2 SNTAGT. The CDR3 sequence: CASSIQGARTDTQYF. The CDR3 DNA sequence: TGTGCCAGCAGCATCCAGGGGGCGCGTACAGATACGCAGTATTTT.

This clone was observed a single time. This chain connects TRBV7-9 to TRBJ2-1, with 8 bases identical to TRBD1. Germline lookup yields CDR1 SEHNR and CDR2 FQNEAQ (reference sequence). The CDR3 runs 15 residues. V shed 5 bases, J shed 3 bases, and the junction held 6 bases outside the gene matches. CDR3 region: CASSPGQASYNEQFF. CDR3 DNA sequence: TGTGCCAGCAGCCCGGGACAGGCGAGCTACAATGAGCAGTTCTTC.

The chain links TRBV7-9 to TRBJ1-1, with D uncertain. The CDR3 has 15 residues. The V gene lost 1 base and the J gene lost 1 base, with 10 bases spanning the gap. Germline V gene lookup returns CDR1 SEHNR and CDR2 FQNEAQ (reference sequence). CDR3 protein: CASSLEAVGNTEAFF. CDR3 bases: TGTGCCAGCAGCTTAGAAGCGGTAGGGAACACTGAAGCTTTCTTT.

The chain uses TRBV18 and TRBJ1-4; a possible D gene is TRBD1 (6 bases). Germline CDR1 is KGHSH and CDR2 is LQKENI. V lost 3 bases and J 1 base, leaving 12 bases between the germline ends. This CDR3 contains 16 residues. Written as DNA, the CDR3 is TGTGCCAGCTCACCCGCAATAGGGGGAACTAATGAAAAACTGTTTTTT. Its translation: CASSPAIGGTNEKLFF.

J is TRBJ1-6 and V is TRBV7-6, with TRBD1 identical over 9 bases. Germline values: CDR1 SGHVS, CDR2 FNYEAQ. This CDR3 spans 16 amino acids. The V gene end was trimmed by 1 base and the J gene end by 8 bases; junction bases not matched to a gene: 6. The CDR3 nucleotides read TGTGCCAGCAGCTTAGGGCAACAGGGGGCGGATTCACCCCTCCACTTT. This translates into CASSLGQQGADSPLHF.

This clone has more than one count but fewer than ten. This chain uses TRBV5-4 with TRBJ2-7; 8 nucleotides align to TRBD2. The CDR3 loop spans 15 amino acids. V was clipped by 1 base and J by 2 bases; unmatched bases: 5. Germline CDR1 is SGHNT and CDR2 is YYREEE (reference sequence). The CDR3 coding sequence is TGTGCCAGCAGCTTGCCCGGGACTAGTACCTACGAGCAGTACTTC. This translates into CASSLPGTSTYEQYF.

The chain uses TRBV5-6 and TRBJ1-2; D is uncertain. The CDR3 is 14 residues long. Trimming pared 0 bases from V and 3 bases from J, leaving 9 bases between. Germline V gene sequence: CDR1 SGHDT, CDR2 YYEEEE. This CDR3 reads CASSLGQKYYGYTF. The CDR3 DNA reads TGTGCCAGCAGCTTGGGCCAGAAATACTATGGCTACACCTTC. Combining the CDR3 with reference TRBV5-6 and TRBJ1-2 gives the whole variable domain DAGVTQSPTHLIKTRGQQVTLRCSPKSGHDTVSWYQQALGQGPQFIFQYYEEEERQRGNFPDRFSGHQFPNYSSELNVNALLLGDSALYLCASSLGQKYYGYTFGSGTRLTVV.